This entry lists 3 T cell receptor beta chains sequenced from one sample in a study of T cells after yellow fever vaccination. MiXCR was run by TCRdb on the 5' RACE reads, yielding one entry per CDR3 protein. The data show more than 300,000 distinct CDR3 sequences, around 10% seen once. The sequenced sample was CD4+ T cells sorted from PBMCs, obtained 45 days after the yellow fever booster vaccination. All receptors derive from a man younger than 35 who received the YFV17D yellow fever vaccine.

This clonotype was seen many times. The rearrangement uses TRBV29-1 and TRBJ1-1; the D is unclear. V dropped 3 bases and J dropped 12 bases, with 14 bases sitting between them. Germline V gene lookup returns CDR1 SQVTM and CDR2 ANQGSEA. The CDR3 contains 11 residues. The CDR3 sequence: CSVELGWKTFF. The CDR3 nucleotides are TGCAGCGTTGAGTTAGGATGGAAGACTTTCTTT.

The gene calls are TRBV30 and TRBJ2-1; 14 bases match TRBD2. Per germline, CDR1 GTSNPN and CDR2 SVGIG (reference sequence). V shed 4 bases and J 8 bases; nucleotides not matched to a gene: 4. CDR3 size: 14 residues. CDR3 DNA: TGTGCCTGGAAAGTGGGACTAGCGGGGGATGAGCAGTTCTTC. Translated: CAWKVGLAGDEQFF.

As DNA, the CDR3 is TGTGCCAGCAGCTTGGCACACGACCGAGGGAGGTATGGCTACACCTTC. Its protein is CASSLAHDRGRYGYTF. The chain uses TRBV11-2 and TRBJ1-2, with D hard to call. Per the germline V gene, CDR1 is SGHAT and CDR2 is FQNNGV. Trimming pared 3 bases from V and 5 bases from J, leaving 19 bases between. This CDR3 is 16 amino acids long. Full variable domain (rest looked up from reference TRBV11-2 and TRBJ1-2): EAGVAQSPRYKIIEKRQSVAFWCNPISGHATLYWYQQILGQGPKLLIQFQNNGVVDDSQLPKDRFSAERLKGVDSTLKIQPAKLEDSAVYLCASSLAHDRGRYGYTFGSGTRLTVV.